This T cell receptor beta chain emerged from a study of blood T cell repertoires in COVID-19. This clone appeared a single time. Method: immunoSEQ multiplex PCR; TCRdb's copy keeps in-frame clones and lacks some. The table shows more than 75,000 clones, with around 80% occurring only once. With 2 bases clipped from V and 5 bases from J, the junction kept 8 bases outside the gene matches. The CDR3 sequence is 16 residues long. Per germline, CDR1 MDHEN and CDR2 SYDVKM. This chain links TRBV28 with TRBJ1-5; 8 bases fit TRBD1. The sample taken for sequencing was peripheral blood. This clonotype was sampled from a man in his sixties with acute or convalescent COVID-19. The CDR3 coding sequence is TGTGCCAGCAGTTTACCCACAGGGGGGTCTCATCAGCCCCAGCATTTT. This translates into CASSLPTGGSHQPQHF. The full variable domain, with the rest looked up from reference TRBV28 and TRBJ1-5, is DVKVTQSSRYLVKRTGEKVFLECVQDMDHENMFWYRQDPGLGLRLIYFSYDVKMKEKGDIPEGYSVSREKKERFSLILESASTNQTSMYLCASSLPTGGSHQPQHFGDGTRLSIL.